This is a list of T cell receptor beta chains from one sample in a study of shared clonotypes between healthy human individuals. The assay was immunoSEQ multiplex PCR, and TCRdb's table has in-frame clones only and misses some. The sample comprises 550,000 to 850,000 clones, approximately 77% of which are singletons, and under 2% rests with the top ten. The sample taken for sequencing was memory CD4+ T cells sorted from blood. These receptors all stem from a woman between 25 and 40 years old in good health. Each CDR3 is given with its conserved first and last residue. The D gene is left open where the match is weak. Clone size, where shown, is once, few, many, or a class for clones that have expanded.

clone size: few
J gene: TRBJ1-5
V gene: TRBV19
D gene: .
CDR3 DNA: TGTGCCAGTAGTACCCAAAATCAGCCCCAGCATTTT
CDR3 protein: CASSTQNQPQHF

clone size: .
J gene: TRBJ1-1
V gene: TRBV5-1
D gene: .
CDR3 DNA: TGCGCCAGCAGCTTAATGGGGAGAACTGAAGCTTTCTTT
CDR3 protein: CASSLMGRTEAFF

clone size: .
J gene: TRBJ2-7
V gene: TRBV5-1
D gene: .
CDR3 DNA: TGCGCCAGCAGCTTGGTAGTTCAAGGCGAGCAGTACTTC
CDR3 protein: CASSLVVQGEQYF

clone size: once
J gene: TRBJ1-5
V gene: TRBV5-5
D gene: .
CDR3 DNA: TGTGCCAGCAGCTTGGCCGGGGAGCCCCAGCATTTT
CDR3 protein: CASSLAGEPQHF

clone size: .
J gene: TRBJ2-7
V gene: TRBV11-2
D gene: .
CDR3 DNA: TGTGCCAGCAGCTTACGTAGGACCTACGAGCAGTACTTC
CDR3 protein: CASSLRRTYEQYF

clone size: .
J gene: TRBJ2-7
V gene: TRBV11-2
D gene: TRBD2
CDR3 DNA: TGTGCCAGCAGCTTACCTTTCGGGCTAGCGGGATCCGAGCAGTACTTC
CDR3 protein: CASSLPFGLAGSEQYF

clone size: .
J gene: TRBJ1-3
V gene: TRBV19
D gene: TRBD1
CDR3 DNA: TGTGCCAGTAGTGAAGGGACAGGGTATGGAAACACCATATATTTT
CDR3 protein: CASSEGTGYGNTIYF

clone size: .
J gene: TRBJ2-3
V gene: TRBV18
D gene: TRBD1
CDR3 DNA: TGTGCCAGCTCACAGGACCGACAGGGGAACGCGAGAGTGGCAGATACGCAGTATTTT
CDR3 protein: CASSQDRQGNARVADTQYF

clone size: .
J gene: TRBJ1-3
V gene: TRBV28
D gene: TRBD1
CDR3 DNA: TGTGCCAGCATTCCTGGGACAGGGCTTGGAAACACCATATATTTT
CDR3 protein: CASIPGTGLGNTIYF

clone size: once
J gene: TRBJ2-2
V gene: TRBV19
D gene: TRBD2
CDR3 DNA: TGTGCCAGTAGTCTTCTTACTAGCGGGCACGGCCGGAACACCGGGGAGCTGTTTTTT
CDR3 protein: CASSLLTSGHGRNTGELFF

clone size: .
J gene: TRBJ2-1
V gene: TRBV4-2
D gene: .
CDR3 DNA: TGTGCCAGCAGCCAAGGAAGGGATGGGGGCGATGAGCAGTTCTTC
CDR3 protein: CASSQGRDGGDEQFF

clone size: .
J gene: TRBJ2-3
V gene: TRBV10-1
D gene: .
CDR3 DNA: TGCGCCAGCAGTGATCGGATCACAGATACGCAGTATTTT
CDR3 protein: CASSDRITDTQYF

clone size: .
J gene: TRBJ2-7
V gene: TRBV11-2
D gene: .
CDR3 DNA: TGTGCCAGCAGCTCCGCGGGGGACTCCACAGGGTACGAGCAGTACTTC
CDR3 protein: CASSSAGDSTGYEQYF

clone size: many
J gene: TRBJ2-3
V gene: TRBV5-1
D gene: .
CDR3 DNA: TGCGCCAGCAGCTACACAGATACGCAGTATTTT
CDR3 protein: CASSYTDTQYF

clone size: .
J gene: TRBJ2-3
V gene: TRBV7-7
D gene: TRBD2
CDR3 DNA: TGTGCCAGCAGCCGGGGACTAGCGGGAGAGGTTGATACGCAGTATTTT
CDR3 protein: CASSRGLAGEVDTQYF

clone size: .
J gene: TRBJ1-5
V gene: TRBV28
D gene: TRBD1
CDR3 DNA: TGTGCCAGCAGTTTCAGGGGGCGGGAGCCCCAGCATTTT
CDR3 protein: CASSFRGREPQHF

clone size: .
J gene: TRBJ2-7
V gene: TRBV7-6
D gene: TRBD2
CDR3 DNA: TGTGCCAGCAGCTCGCGGGGAATTAAGCCGGGACTAGCGGCGAGTGGGTACGAGCAGTACTTC
CDR3 protein: CASSSRGIKPGLAASGYEQYF

clone size: .
J gene: TRBJ1-3
V gene: TRBV6-6
D gene: .
CDR3 DNA: TGTGCCAGCAGCCAGACAGGAAACACCATATATTTT
CDR3 protein: CASSQTGNTIYF

clone size: .
J gene: TRBJ1-4
V gene: TRBV5-1
D gene: .
CDR3 DNA: TGCGCCAGCAGCTTGACAGGGATAACTAATGAAAAACTGTTTTTT
CDR3 protein: CASSLTGITNEKLFF

clone size: .
J gene: TRBJ1-3
V gene: TRBV6-5
D gene: .
CDR3 DNA: TGTGCCAGCAGTTATCGTGGGGGGCTTGGAAACACCATATATTTT
CDR3 protein: CASSYRGGLGNTIYF

clone size: .
J gene: TRBJ2-2
V gene: TRBV15
D gene: .
CDR3 DNA: TGTGCCACCAGCAGGCCTCCCGGGGAGCTGTTTTTT
CDR3 protein: CATSRPPGELFF

clone size: .
J gene: TRBJ2-1
V gene: TRBV7-2
D gene: .
CDR3 DNA: TGTGCCAGCAGCTTAGATTGGTACAATGAGCAGTTCTTC
CDR3 protein: CASSLDWYNEQFF

clone size: .
J gene: TRBJ2-7
V gene: TRBV5-1
D gene: .
CDR3 DNA: TGCGCCAGCAGCTTGGGGGGTTTGGGTGACAGCTCCTACGAGCAGTACTTC
CDR3 protein: CASSLGGLGDSSYEQYF

clone size: .
J gene: TRBJ2-7
V gene: TRBV18
D gene: .
CDR3 DNA: TGTGCCAGCTCACCACCCCAGGGCGCCTACGAGCAGTACTTC
CDR3 protein: CASSPPQGAYEQYF

clone size: once
J gene: TRBJ1-2
V gene: TRBV9
D gene: TRBD1
CDR3 DNA: TGTGCCAGCAGCGAGAGACAGGGAGGTTTTGGCTACACCTTC
CDR3 protein: CASSERQGGFGYTF

clone size: .
J gene: TRBJ2-7
V gene: TRBV11-2
D gene: .
CDR3 DNA: TGTGCCAGCAGCTTAGGGCCTAGCTCCTCAACCTACGAGCAGTACTTC
CDR3 protein: CASSLGPSSSTYEQYF

clone size: .
J gene: TRBJ1-1
V gene: TRBV2
D gene: TRBD1
CDR3 DNA: TGTGCCAGCAGGGGACAGATGAACACTGAAGCTTTCTTT
CDR3 protein: CASRGQMNTEAFF

clone size: .
J gene: TRBJ2-2
V gene: TRBV19
D gene: .
CDR3 DNA: TGTGCCAGTAGTATGGCTTTGGGGTACACCGGGGAGCTGTTTTTT
CDR3 protein: CASSMALGYTGELFF

clone size: .
J gene: TRBJ2-1
V gene: TRBV29-1
D gene: .
CDR3 DNA: TGCAGCGTTGAAGGTAGGAACGGGTCCTACAATGAGCAGTTCTTC
CDR3 protein: CSVEGRNGSYNEQFF

clone size: many
J gene: TRBJ2-2
V gene: TRBV29-1
D gene: .
CDR3 DNA: TGCAGCGTCCTAAGGCCCACAGGGAGGTCCGGGGAGCTGTTTTTT
CDR3 protein: CSVLRPTGRSGELFF

clone size: .
J gene: TRBJ2-7
V gene: TRBV7-9
D gene: TRBD1
CDR3 DNA: TGTGCCAGCAGCCTCGGGACAGACTCCTACGAGCAGTACTTC
CDR3 protein: CASSLGTDSYEQYF

clone size: many
J gene: TRBJ2-7
V gene: TRBV7-9
D gene: TRBD2
CDR3 DNA: TGTGCCAGCAGCGGGACTAGGAGGTCGGGATACGAGCAGTACTTC
CDR3 protein: CASSGTRRSGYEQYF

clone size: .
J gene: TRBJ2-2
V gene: TRBV2
D gene: .
CDR3 DNA: TGTGCCAGCAGTGAACGCTCCCTTGGGGAGCTGTTTTTT
CDR3 protein: CASSERSLGELFF

clone size: few
J gene: TRBJ2-3
V gene: TRBV5-1
D gene: TRBD2
CDR3 DNA: TGCGCCAGCAGCCCCGGACTAGCGGGAGGATTCACAGATACGCAGTATTTT
CDR3 protein: CASSPGLAGGFTDTQYF

clone size: .
J gene: TRBJ1-2
V gene: TRBV5-1
D gene: TRBD1
CDR3 DNA: TGCGCCAGCAGCCCTGGACAGGCTTACTATGGCTACACCTTC
CDR3 protein: CASSPGQAYYGYTF

clone size: .
J gene: TRBJ2-3
V gene: TRBV19
D gene: .
CDR3 DNA: TGTGCCAGTAGTATGTTGTCCGGGCTTCTAACAGATACGCAGTATTTT
CDR3 protein: CASSMLSGLLTDTQYF

clone size: .
J gene: TRBJ2-3
V gene: TRBV6-6
D gene: .
CDR3 DNA: TGTGCCAGCAGTTACAGGCAGGTCACAGATACGCAGTATTTT
CDR3 protein: CASSYRQVTDTQYF

clone size: .
J gene: TRBJ2-7
V gene: TRBV5-4
D gene: TRBD2
CDR3 DNA: TGTGCCAGCAGCCCCGTAGGGCTAGCGGGGAGGAAGTTAGACGAGCAGTACTTC
CDR3 protein: CASSPVGLAGRKLDEQYF